This TCR beta chain was retrieved from a study of shared T cell receptors in the human thymus. Germline CDR1 and CDR2: MGHRA and YSYEKL. The CDR3 length is 15 residues. The V gene end was trimmed by 0 bases and the J gene end by 5 bases; junction bases not matched to a gene: 6. TCRdb's copy holds only in-frame clones and misses some; the assay was immunoSEQ multiplex PCR. The table shows about 380,000 clones, with roughly 94% occurring only once. This chain joins TRBV4-1 and TRBJ2-5, with 7 positions matching TRBD2. Source material: thymocytes. This receptor was obtained from a human donor. In nucleotides, the CDR3 is TGCGCCAGCAGCCAAGAAGTGGCGGGAGCGGAGACCCAGTACTTC. It translates to CASSQEVAGAETQYF.